This record covers a single TCR beta chain. Its target is not known. This same CDR3 is encoded by further DNA sequences in the sample. The naive CD8 population came from CD45RO-negative cells selected for CCR7, without terminally differentiated effector memory CD45RA+ cells. All the donors were Caucasian adults who lived in Nashville, Tennessee. Generated by immunoSEQ multiplex PCR, the TCRdb table keeps only in-frame clones and is missing some. Among some 2.1 million clones listed, less than 95% were seen once. This record comes from a study of shared clonotypes between healthy human individuals. Points from the study as a whole: Naive CD4 clonotypes overlapped across several donors at roughly 5%.

The sequence came from a man between 18 and 35 years old in good health. Sequenced input: naive CD8+ T cells sorted from blood.

The CDR3 nucleotides are TGTGCCAGCAGCTTATCCGGGAACGAGCAGTACTTC. Its protein product is CASSLSGNEQYF. The V and J genes are TRBV7-9 and TRBJ2-7, with D possibly being TRBD2 (5 bases). The CDR3 is made up of 12 amino acids. Germline values: CDR1 SEHNR, CDR2 FQNEAQ (reference sequence). V was trimmed by 2 bases and J by 5 bases, leaving 7 bases between them. Variable domain in full (rest from reference TRBV7-9 and TRBJ2-7): DTGVSQNPRHKITKRGQNVTFRCDPISEHNRLYWYRQTLGQGPEFLTYFQNEAQLEKSRLLSDRFSAERPKGSFSTLEIQRTEQGDSAMYLCASSLSGNEQYFGPGTRLTVT.